This TCR beta chain originates from a study of cytomegalovirus exposure and HLA in healthy donors. PCR was performed using 60 Vbeta and 13 Jbeta primers. Method: immunoSEQ multiplex PCR; TCRdb's copy keeps in-frame clones and lacks some. The sample includes approximately 90,000 clones, approximately 71% seen only once; the top ten take more than 3%. The CDR3 covers 15 residues. Germline V gene lookup returns CDR1 LNHDA and CDR2 SQIVND (reference sequence). The trim removed 7 bases at V and 7 bases at J, leaving 10 bases unmatched. The V gene is TRBV19, the J gene TRBJ2-1; 10 positions agree with TRBD2. The sample was PBMCs. The TCR originated in a man younger than 40 in good health and CMV-seronegative. The CDR3 DNA reads TGTGCCAGTAAGACTAGCGGGCTGGGGACGAATGAGCAGTTCTTC. Translation gives CASKTSGLGTNEQFF.